These T cell receptor beta chains were read from a single sample in a study of beta chain features in type 1 diabetes. The protocol was immunoSEQ multiplex PCR, while the TCRdb copy is restricted to in-frame clones and leaves out a portion. The top ten hold around 0.037% of the sample, which has around 240,000 clones, 9.6% seen once. The sequenced material came from naive CD4+ T cells from blood. The receptors were sampled from a young woman in good health. CDR3s include the opening cysteine and the closing phenylalanine or tryptophan. The D gene is left open where the match is weak. Clone size appears in some rows only: once, few, many, or a class for an expanded clone.

clone_size	j_call	d_call	v_call	cdr3_nt	cdr3_aa
few	TRBJ2-1	TRBD1	TRBV6-5	TGTGCCAGCAGTTCCGGGACAGGAGGGAATGAGCAGTTCTTC	CASSSGTGGNEQFF
few	TRBJ1-1	-	TRBV30	TGTGCCTGGTCGGAGGCGGGCACTGAAGCTTTCTTT	CAWSEAGTEAFF
-	TRBJ2-1	-	TRBV7-9	TGTGCCAGCAGCCTATTAAGCGGTAAGCAGTTCTTC	CASSLLSGKQFF
few	TRBJ2-1	TRBD2	TRBV11-2	TGTGCCAGCAGCCCTACTAGCGGGAGACCCCATGAGCAGTTCTTC	CASSPTSGRPHEQFF
-	TRBJ2-5	-	TRBV25-1	TGTGCCAGCAGTGACTCAGACAGAGTAGGAGAGACCCAGTACTTC	CASSDSDRVGETQYF
-	TRBJ1-3	-	TRBV18	TGTGCCAGCTCACTCAGGGAACCTGGAAACACCATATATTTT	CASSLREPGNTIYF
-	TRBJ2-3	TRBD1	TRBV5-6	TGTGCCAGCAGCTTGACAGGGGGGATGGATACGCAGTATTTT	CASSLTGGMDTQYF
-	TRBJ2-1	-	TRBV12-5	TGTGCTAGTGGCCTCTTGGGGGGTGAGCAGTTCTTC	CASGLLGGEQFF
-	TRBJ2-1	-	TRBV7-2	TGTGCCAGCAGCTTAGTATTCGACAATGAGCAGTTCTTC	CASSLVFDNEQFF
-	TRBJ2-3	-	TRBV5-1	TGCGCCAGCAGCTTAGCAGGGCGGACAGATACGCAGTATTTT	CASSLAGRTDTQYF
-	TRBJ2-1	TRBD2	TRBV19	TGTGCCAGTAGTCCCCTAGCGGGAGCTTCGGCAAATGAGCAGTTCTTC	CASSPLAGASANEQFF
-	TRBJ2-7	TRBD1	TRBV2	TGTGCCTCCCACCGGGACAGGGGGCTGGGTGAGCAGTACTTC	CASHRDRGLGEQYF
-	TRBJ2-7	-	TRBV7-2	TGTGCCAGCAGCCTCTCCTACGAGCAGTACTTC	CASSLSYEQYF
-	TRBJ1-2	-	TRBV21-1	TGTGCCAGGTATGGACAGGGATCAGATGGCTACACCTTC	CARYGQGSDGYTF
few	TRBJ2-1	-	TRBV18	TGTGCCAGCTCACCGACTAGTACGTCCCGTGAGCAGTTCTTC	CASSPTSTSREQFF
-	TRBJ2-1	TRBD1	TRBV6-5	TGTGCCAGCAGAGTAGGACAGGGGGCCTCTGGTGAGCAGTTCTTC	CASRVGQGASGEQFF
few	TRBJ2-5	-	TRBV4-1	TGCGCCAGCAGCCAAGGGGGCAGGGAAGGGCAAGAGACCCAGTACTTC	CASSQGGREGQETQYF
-	TRBJ2-7	TRBD1	TRBV18	TGTGCCAGCTCAATGGGACAGTTCTACGAGCAGTACTTC	CASSMGQFYEQYF
few	TRBJ2-7	-	TRBV5-6	TGTGCCAGCAGCTCCCGTCCCCTGCAGTATTTCAACGAGCAGTACTTC	CASSSRPLQYFNEQYF
-	TRBJ2-3	-	TRBV7-9	TGTGCCAGCAGCTTAAGAGGGTTCACAGATACGCAGTATTTT	CASSLRGFTDTQYF
few	TRBJ2-1	-	TRBV28	TGTGCCAGCTTCAGGCGACACAATGAGCAGTTCTTC	CASFRRHNEQFF
few	TRBJ2-7	TRBD1	TRBV2	TGTGCCAGCAGTGGGCAGGACAGGGGTTACGAGCAGTACTTC	CASSGQDRGYEQYF
-	TRBJ1-1	-	TRBV18	TGTGCCAGCTCACCCCTCTCGGAGGACGGCACTGAAGCTTTCTTT	CASSPLSEDGTEAFF
-	TRBJ2-7	TRBD1	TRBV11-2	TGTGCCAGCAGCTTAGTGGGACAGGGGAGCTCCTACGAGCAGTACTTC	CASSLVGQGSSYEQYF
-	TRBJ2-6	TRBD1	TRBV18	TGTGCCAGCTCACCGGGACAGGGGGCCTCTGGGGCCAACGTCCTGACTTTC	CASSPGQGASGANVLTF
few	TRBJ2-7	TRBD1	TRBV7-8	TGTGCCAGCAGCAGCCGGGACAGGGGTGGCGAGCAGTACTTC	CASSSRDRGGEQYF
-	TRBJ2-7	TRBD1	TRBV6-1	TGTGCCAGCAGTGAAGCGGGAATTGGCCAGGGGGCGTACGAGCAGTACTTC	CASSEAGIGQGAYEQYF
few	TRBJ1-2	-	TRBV29-1	TGCAGCGTTGGGGTCAGGGGCCGAGGCTATGGCTACACCTTC	CSVGVRGRGYGYTF